The entry below describes one T cell receptor (beta chain). Its specificity is unknown. This sample was included in a study of T-cell memory formation after mild COVID-19. Regarding the study as a whole: Still unconfirmed is whether the second-wave clones peaking on day 37 recognized SARS-CoV-2. Day 15 to 85 contracting clones showed balanced CD4/CD8; later expanders leaned CD4+.

Unmatched junction bases numbered 10, after V lost 5 bases and J lost 1 base. The CDR3 loop spans 17 amino acids. 5'RACE primed at constant segments yielded TCR alpha and TCR beta cDNA libraries bearing sample barcodes and UMIs. MiXCR was run by TCRdb on the 5' RACE reads, yielding one entry per CDR3 protein. Of fewer than 600,000 distinct CDR3 sequences in the sample, less than 25% were seen once. Sequenced: PBMCs or a T cell subset sorted from them (not recorded which). The sequence came from an adult woman who had mild COVID-19 (a few samples of this study predate the infection). Cell type and time point are not known. This rearrangement joins TRBV23-1 to TRBJ2-2; 7 positions agree with TRBD1. TRBV23-1 has ORF status, its function being uncertain. CDR3 amino acids: CASSIRETGMNTGELFF. The CDR3 DNA sequence: TGCGCCAGCAGTATTAGAGAGACAGGGATGAACACCGGGGAGCTGTTTTTT.